Below are 19 T cell receptor beta chains sequenced from a single sample in a study of blood T cells in healthy people across ages. The second PCR ran about 6 to 11 cycles with a sample-barcoded 5' primer and J-beta primers. TCRdb re-called the 5' RACE reads with MiXCR, one entry per CDR3 protein. The sample includes under 700,000 distinct CDR3 sequences, less than 25% of them seen just once. A further study also used this sample, focusing on T cells of mothers and their children.

Sequencing was done on a sample of blood. These TCRs come from a boy aged 5-17 years in good health.

The chain combines TRBV7-9 with TRBJ1-2; D gene uncertain. The CDR3 covers 15 residues. V was cut by 7 bases and J by 3 bases, with 18 bases left in between. The germline V gene encodes CDR1 SEHNR and CDR2 FQNEAQ (reference sequence). In nucleotides, the CDR3 is TGTGCCAGCACCCACCCTGCGACGCGTGACTATGGCTACACCTTC. It encodes CASTHPATRDYGYTF.

In this sample, this clonotype turned up a few times. This chain connects TRBV15 to TRBJ2-3; 11 bases map to TRBD2. Germline V gene data show CDR1 as LNHNV and CDR2 as YYDKDF (reference sequence). The ends lost 0 bases at V and 2 bases at J; junction bases unmatched: 4. CDR3 length: 17 residues. CDR3 coding DNA: TGTGCCACCAGCAGAGACCCGACTAGCGGGAACACAGATACGCAGTATTTT. Its protein is CATSRDPTSGNTDTQYF. The whole variable domain, remainder taken from reference TRBV15 and TRBJ2-3, is DAMVIQNPRYQVTQFGKPVTLSCSQTLNHNVMYWYQQKSSQAPKLLFHYYDKDFNNEADTPDNFQSRRPNTSFCFLDIRSPGLGDTAMYLCATSRDPTSGNTDTQYFGPGTRLTVL.

V gene TRBV7-9 combines with J gene TRBJ2-5; 8 bases line up with TRBD1. The J call may be in error: the DNA end matches TRBJ2-7 better. The germline gives CDR1 SEHNR, CDR2 FQNEAQ (reference sequence). The CDR3 is made up of 12 amino acids. CDR3 sequence: CATGTGPYEQYF. In nucleotides, the CDR3 is TGTGCCACAGGGACAGGACCCTACGAGCAGTACTTC.

The chain couples TRBV6-2 or TRBV6-3 to TRBJ2-7, with D possibly matching TRBD2 (5 bases). From germline, CDR1 is MNHEY and CDR2 SVGEGT. Between the trimmed V and J ends, which lost 2 bases and 11 bases, there was a span of 10 bases. The CDR3 has 11 residues. CDR3 bases: TGTGCCAGCAGTTACGGGAGAGAGAAGTACTTC. Its protein is CASSYGREKYF.

V usage is TRBV28 and J usage is TRBJ2-1; 7 bases align to TRBD1. V trimming: 10 bases; J trimming: 3 bases; junction bases outside the gene matches: 6. The germline gives CDR1 MDHEN, CDR2 SYDVKM. This CDR3 has 13 amino acids. CDR3 bases: TGTGCCACGACAGGGAGAAACTACAATGAGCAGTTCTTC. Translating it yields CATTGRNYNEQFF. Drawing the rest from reference TRBV28 and TRBJ2-1, the complete variable domain is DVKVTQSSRYLVKRTGEKVFLECVQDMDHENMFWYRQDPGLGLRLIYFSYDVKMKEKGDIPEGYSVSREKKERFSLILESASTNQTSMYLCATTGRNYNEQFFGPGTRLTVL.

This clonotype was detected only a few times. J is TRBJ2-7 and V is TRBV29-1, with D possibly being TRBD1 or TRBD2 (5 bases each). CDR1 is SQVTM and CDR2 is ANQGSEA in the germline V gene. Trimming took off 1 base at V and 5 bases at J, with 9 bases between the two ends. The CDR3 contains 12 residues. The CDR3 is CSVEVRGHEQYF. DNA of the CDR3: TGCAGCGTTGAAGTTCGGGGCCACGAGCAGTACTTC.

V gene TRBV27 combines with J gene TRBJ2-1, with 13 bases aligning to TRBD2. V shed 1 base, J shed 7 bases, and the junction held 7 bases outside the gene matches. This CDR3 has 17 amino acids. Germline CDR1 is MNHEY and CDR2 is SMNVEV (reference sequence). The CDR3 DNA is TGTGCCAGCAGTTTATATGGGACTAGCGGGAATCTAAATGAGCAGTTCTTC. Protein sequence: CASSLYGTSGNLNEQFF.

In its sample, this clonotype was seen a few times. The chain employs TRBV6-2 or TRBV6-3 and TRBJ2-1; D remains unclear. V shed 2 bases and J shed 7 bases, with 18 bases lying between them. Germline CDR1 MNHEY, CDR2 SVGEGT. This CDR3 region has 16 residues. The CDR3 DNA is TGTGCCAGCAGTTACGTCTTAATTGATAGGTTTAATGAGCAGTTCTTC. It yields the protein CASSYVLIDRFNEQFF.

This chain joins TRBV6-2 or TRBV6-3 and TRBJ2-7; D possibly matches TRBD1 or TRBD2 (6 bases each). There are 14 residues in the CDR3. From germline, CDR1 is MNHEY and CDR2 SVGEGT. Trimming took off 5 bases at V and 0 bases at J, with 11 bases between the two ends. The CDR3 is CASSAPGASYEQYF. The DNA of the CDR3 is TGTGCCAGCAGTGCACCGGGGGCCTCCTACGAGCAGTACTTC.

The chain uses TRBV4-1 and TRBJ2-5, with D possibly TRBD2 on 5 matching bases. The last part of the DNA fits TRBJ2-7 better; the J call may be wrong. There are 16 residues in the CDR3. The germline V gene has CDR1 MGHRA and CDR2 YSYEKL. The DNA of the CDR3 is TGCGCCAGCAGCCAGGTCAGGCCGGGAACCATTTACGAGCAGTACTTC. This translates into CASSQVRPGTIYEQYF.

Many counts were recorded for this clonotype. The chain couples TRBV6-2 or TRBV6-3 to TRBJ1-1, with unresolved D. The V end lost 7 bases, the J end lost 0 bases, and 12 bases lay between the germline ends. Germline values: CDR1 MNHEY, CDR2 SVGEGT. The CDR3 is 14 amino acids. The DNA of the CDR3 is TGTGCCAGCACCAGGACGCCCATGAACACTGAAGCTTTCTTT. Translated, it gives CASTRTPMNTEAFF.

This sequence joins TRBV5-1 and TRBJ1-4; D is unresolved. CDR3 length equals 14 residues. V was pared by 2 bases and J by 8 bases, with 13 bases between. Germline V gene data show CDR1 as SGHRS and CDR2 as YFSETQ. This CDR3 reads CASSFRSGGEKLFF. CDR3 coding DNA: TGCGCCAGCAGCTTTAGGTCAGGTGGGGAAAAACTGTTTTTT.

In its sample, this clonotype was seen a few times. The chain couples TRBV29-1 to TRBJ1-2, with 9 nucleotides matching TRBD1. Germline V CDR1 and CDR2: SQVTM, ANQGSEA. The trim removed 6 bases at V and 4 bases at J, leaving 6 bases unmatched. The CDR3 is 13 residues long. The CDR3 DNA sequence: TGCAGCGTGGGATCGGGACAGGGCTATGGCTACACCTTC. Amino acids: CSVGSGQGYGYTF.

This clonotype appeared once. The gene calls are TRBV2 and TRBJ2-5, with 14 nucleotides matching TRBD2. Germline CDR1 and CDR2: SNHLY and FYNNEI. V was clipped by 11 bases and J by 4 bases; unmatched bases: 9. This CDR3 spans 15 amino acids. The CDR3 loop reads CAGRLAGGPRETQYF. The CDR3 bases are TGTGCCGGAAGACTAGCGGGAGGGCCGAGAGAGACCCAGTACTTC.

This chain joins TRBV20-1 and TRBJ2-5; D might be TRBD1 (5 bases). V dropped 2 bases and J dropped 7 bases, with 20 bases sitting between them. This CDR3 comprises 15 residues. The germline V gene encodes CDR1 DFQATT and CDR2 SNEGSKA (reference sequence). CDR3 bases: TGCAGTGCTAGATTCCTAGGAAGGGGTATCGGGACCCAGTACTTC. Encoded protein: CSARFLGRGIGTQYF.

This clonotype was observed a few times. The chain carries TRBV28 and TRBJ2-5; 7 bases line up with TRBD1. The tail of the sequence fits TRBJ2-7 better, so the J call may be wrong. There are 14 residues in the CDR3. The V gene's germline CDR1 is MDHEN and CDR2 SYDVKM. CDR3 coding DNA: TGTGCCAGCAGTTTAGAGGGGGCTTCCTACGAGCAGTACTTC. Its protein is CASSLEGASYEQYF.

In this sample, this clonotype turned up a few times. CDR3 sequence reads: CSAMGGSPFF. The CDR3 nucleotides are TGCAGTGCTATGGGGGGCAGTCCGTTCTTC. The chain links TRBV20-1 to TRBJ2-1, with D possibly being TRBD1 or TRBD2 (6 bases each). V lost 4 bases to trimming and J lost 15 bases, with 13 bases between them. In germline, CDR1 is DFQATT, CDR2 SNEGSKA (reference sequence). The CDR3 totals 10 residues.

The genes are TRBV7-9 and TRBJ1-2, with D perhaps matching TRBD1 (5 bases). Germline V CDR1 and CDR2: SEHNR, FQNEAQ (reference sequence). This CDR3 region has 14 residues. The V end lost 2 bases, the J end lost 6 bases, and 13 bases lay between the germline ends. This chain's CDR3 is CASSLRGQLDGYTF. The CDR3 bases are TGTGCCAGCAGCTTACGTGGACAACTGGATGGCTACACCTTC.

This clonotype has only a few counts. The chain employs TRBV5-5 and TRBJ2-3; D is perhaps TRBD1 (5 bases). This CDR3 spans 14 amino acids. Trimming took off 7 bases at V and 4 bases at J, with 16 bases between the two ends. The germline CDR1 and CDR2 sequences are SGHKS and YYEKEE (reference sequence). The chain's CDR3 is CASGAQSIADTQYF. In nucleotides, the CDR3 is TGTGCCAGCGGGGCGCAAAGTATTGCAGATACGCAGTATTTT.